The 5 T cell receptor beta chains in this list originate from one sample, sequenced in a study of a mutant IDH1 vaccine in newly diagnosed glioma. Specified time point: week 35, safety follow-up. What each vaccine dose contained was 300 ug of mutant IDH1 20-mer peptide, accompanied by topical imiquimod. Only in-frame clones appear in the TCRdb table, and some are missing; sequencing was by immunoSEQ multiplex PCR. Here the sample spans tens of thousands of clones, around 82% being singletons. These TCRs' antigens remain unknown. Sequencing was performed on PBMCs, taken from a glioma patient whose treatment included an IDH1 peptide vaccine. The receptor source for this set is a man in his late teens or twenties with glioma.

This chain links TRBV6-5 with TRBJ2-7, with D perhaps TRBD1 (5 bases). The V and J ends lost 4 bases and 0 bases respectively, with 13 bases between them. Germline loops: CDR1 MNHEY, CDR2 SVGAGI. The CDR3 runs to 15 residues. CDR3 bases: TGTGCCAGCAGTTCACGGATACAGGTCTCCTACGAGCAGTACTTC. This sequence encodes CASSSRIQVSYEQYF.

This rearrangement joins TRBV6-5 to TRBJ2-1; TRBD2 matches 10 bases. Germline V gene lookup returns CDR1 MNHEY and CDR2 SVGAGI. J was trimmed by 5 bases and V by 8 bases; bases with no gene match: 6. The CDR3 contains 14 residues. The CDR3 spells CASQLAGPNNEQFF. CDR3 in DNA: TGTGCCAGCCAACTAGCGGGACCCAACAATGAGCAGTTCTTC.

CDR3 coding DNA: TGTGCCAGCAGCCAAGCTAGGCAGTCACCCTACAATGAGCAGTTCTTC. Protein product: CASSQARQSPYNEQFF. J is TRBJ2-1 and V is TRBV4-2; D is ambiguous. Trimming took 1 base from V and 2 from J, leaving 12 bases between them. The CDR3 totals 16 residues. Germline CDR1 is LGHNA and CDR2 is YNFKEQ.

The rearrangement links TRBV12-5 to TRBJ1-1, with D uncertain. The CDR3 is made up of 14 amino acids. V was pared by 6 bases and J by 3 bases, with 14 bases between. Germline assignment: CDR1 LGHNT and CDR2 FRNRAP. The CDR3 DNA sequence: TGTGCTAGTGGCGAAGGACTGGGTGACACTGAAGCTTTCTTT. Its protein product is CASGEGLGDTEAFF.

The CDR3 region has the DNA TGCGCCAGCAGCTCCTCAGGGGGCTCAGATACGCAGTATTTT. It encodes CASSSSGGSDTQYF. The chain uses TRBV5-1 and TRBJ2-3; 8 bases are shared with TRBD1. The CDR3 is 14 amino acids. The V and J ends lost 3 bases and 4 bases, in that order; junction bases with no gene match: 4. The V gene's germline CDR1 is SGHRS and CDR2 YFSETQ.